The rows below give T cell receptor beta chains drawn from one sample of a study of CD8+ T cells in alopecia areata. Here immunoSEQ multiplex PCR was the method, and the copy in TCRdb shows in-frame clones only, minus some. The sample records around 140,000 clones, around 47% being singletons. The sequenced sample was CD4+ T cells sorted from blood. Every receptor here comes from a human donor with alopecia areata. Each CDR3 is given with its conserved first and last residue. Fields, in order: CDR3 length, V gene, CDR3 protein.

17 TRBV5-1 CASSSTSSGFLTGELFF
13 TRBV11-3 CASSFAYNTEAFF
12 TRBV7-9 CASSPGFYEQYF
15 TRBV6-6 CASSHMPESSYEQYF
15 TRBV4-1 CASSQEGSVAETQYF
15 TRBV4-1 CASSPPLSGKNIQYF
11 TRBV29-1 CSVEVDHEQYF
15 TRBV29-1 CSVGGSGTNTGELFF
14 TRBV5-1 CASSLAGVGSEQFF
16 TRBV6-5 CASSYSGSLAKNIQYF
15 TRBV5-1 CASSRELGSYNEQFF
11 TRBV7-9 CASSLRGKQYF
14 TRBV5-1 CASSLGGSANEQYF
13 TRBV29-1 CSVEDLMKGAQYF
11 TRBV29-1 CSVEGTETQYF
15 TRBV7-9 CASSLNYERGVGYTF
14 TRBV28 CASSDRSVYNEQFF
12 TRBV25-1 CASESREETQYF
11 TRBV7-2 CASSFTDEQYF
11 TRBV29-1 CSVGQDYGYTF
12 TRBV18 CASSPGSYEQYF
13 TRBV6-6 CASSYEGLPEAFF
17 TRBV19 CASSIGDRGKLVYGYTF
13 TRBV7-9 CASSPGQGETQYF
16 TRBV19 CASRTTGSSYNSPLHF
12 TRBV6-5 CASRPSWREQFF
13 TRBV2 CASSDGWSYGYTF
17 TRBV28 CASSLSQGLAGGNTQYF
13 TRBV2 CASGTSGSNEQFF
12 TRBV7-6 CASSFGTYEQFF
12 TRBV30 CAWSVLTYGYTF
12 TRBV29-1 CSVEPRTDTQYF
13 TRBV29-1 CSVEDTGIYEQYF
10 TRBV29-1 CSAEAYGYTF
14 TRBV29-1 CSVGMVGVNTEAFF
11 TRBV30 CAWSRTSEQFF
17 TRBV27 CASIGLAGPSSSYEQYF
13 TRBV28 CASTESLPEKLFF
11 TRBV18 CASSPKETQYF
11 TRBV20-1 CSAGTGGVQYF
14 TRBV18 CASSPPPIGTEAFF
19 TRBV29-1 CSVIGGGSGTSGRWDTQYF
15 TRBV5-1 CASSPGHSTNTEAFF
13 TRBV5-1 CASSRVMNTEAFF
14 TRBV28 CASSPGQGPNEQFF
15 TRBV5-1 CASSLGGQGNTEAFF
11 TRBV29-1 CSVSSHNEQFF
13 TRBV7-9 CASSGRRDQPQHF
16 TRBV14 CASSPTRLFTYNEQFF
15 TRBV19 CASSLRTSGNNEQFF
12 TRBV6-1 CASSEGGNEQFF
16 TRBV18 CASSTSTGANNQPQHF
13 TRBV29-1 CSVEGGLGYEQYF
15 TRBV7-2 CASSFYGSSYNEQFF